These 19 T cell receptor beta chains share one sample of origin, sequenced in a study of blood T cell repertoires in COVID-19. Clones were sequenced by immunoSEQ multiplex PCR, and TCRdb holds only the in-frame ones, with some missing. Of 200,000 to 250,000 clones in the sample, around 84% were seen once. Sequenced: peripheral blood. These receptors originate from an elderly woman with COVID-19, enrolled during active disease.

This chain joins TRBV7-9 and TRBJ2-5, with D unclear. The CDR3 has 14 amino acids. In germline, CDR1 is SEHNR, CDR2 FQNEAQ (reference sequence). With 1 base removed from V and 0 bases from J, the gap between germline ends came to 6 bases. The CDR3 bases are TGTGCCAGCAGCTTAGTCACTAACCAAGAGACCCAGTACTTC. Its protein is CASSLVTNQETQYF.

V gene TRBV28 combines with J gene TRBJ1-1; 11 nucleotides match TRBD1. This CDR3 has 16 residues. In germline, CDR1 is MDHEN, CDR2 SYDVKM. V gave up 6 bases and J gave up 3 bases; unmatched junction bases: 9. CDR3 protein: CASSPTGTGGYTEAFF. In DNA, the CDR3 is TGTGCCAGCAGCCCAACCGGGACAGGGGGATACACTGAAGCTTTCTTT.

This chain connects TRBV18 to TRBJ1-2; TRBD1 aligns across 7 bases. The ends lost 6 bases at V and 0 bases at J; junction bases unmatched: 4. The CDR3 covers 14 residues. The germline gives CDR1 KGHSH, CDR2 LQKENI. The CDR3 here is CASSPGTANYGYTF. CDR3 DNA sequence: TGTGCCAGCTCCCCCGGGACAGCTAACTATGGCTACACCTTC.

The count of this clone is one. This chain links TRBV7-9 with TRBJ2-7; D may be TRBD1 (6 bases). With 5 bases removed from V and 2 bases from J, the gap between germline ends came to 10 bases. This CDR3 comprises 13 residues. Germline lookup yields CDR1 SEHNR and CDR2 FQNEAQ (reference sequence). CDR3 nucleotide sequence: TGTGCCAGCAGCCCTACAGGGACCTACGAGCAGTACGTC. Translated: CASSPTGTYEQYV.

This sequence joins TRBV10-1 and TRBJ1-2, with a tentative D call TRBD1 (5 bases). The CDR3 is 17 residues long. The V end was cut by 4 bases, the J end by 4 bases, with 22 bases between. The germline V gene has CDR1 WNHNN and CDR2 SYGVQD (reference sequence). The CDR3 region is CASSGGGTEVRTYGYTF. DNA of the CDR3: TGCGCCAGCAGTGGGGGGGGGACGGAGGTCCGTACCTATGGCTACACCTTC.

The chain recombines TRBV10-3 with TRBJ1-2; the D gene is possibly TRBD1 (6 bases). Germline CDR1 and CDR2: ENHRY and SYGVKD. Deletions cut 2 bases from V and 4 bases from J, with 11 bases between. CDR3 length: 14 amino acids. For the CDR3, the DNA is TGTGCCATCAGTGAGGGGGGCCCAGGCTATGGCTACACCTTC. This codes for CAISEGGPGYGYTF.

The chain joins TRBV6-2 or TRBV6-3 to TRBJ1-1, with D uncertain. From germline, CDR1 is MNHEY and CDR2 SVGEGT. Deletions cut 2 bases from V and 5 bases from J, with 12 bases between. The CDR3 covers 14 residues. The CDR3 here is CASSYKPLVTEAFF. CDR3 in DNA: TGTGCCAGCAGTTACAAGCCGTTGGTGACTGAAGCTTTCTTT.

This clone was seen only a few times. J is TRBJ1-1 and V is TRBV18, with a tentative D call TRBD1 (5 bases). This CDR3 is 13 amino acids long. Germline CDR1 is KGHSH and CDR2 is LQKENI. The germline V and J ends were trimmed by 6 bases and 2 bases, with 10 bases remaining between them. For the CDR3, the DNA is TGTGCCAGCTCCAGGGAGGGCAACACTGAAGCTTTCTTT. Protein product: CASSREGNTEAFF. The full variable domain, its missing parts supplied by reference TRBV18 and TRBJ1-1, is NAGVMQNPRHLVRRRGQEARLRCSPMKGHSHVYWYRQLPEEGLKFMVYLQKENIIDESGMPKERFSAEFPKEGPSILRIQQVVRGDSAAYFCASSREGNTEAFFGQGTRLTVV.

The sample holds a few counts of this clone. The V gene is TRBV11-2, the J gene TRBJ1-1, with no clear D. The length of the CDR3 is 13 residues. Germline V gives CDR1 SGHAT, CDR2 FQNNGV. V lost 3 bases and J lost 0, with 5 bases in between. The DNA for the CDR3 is TGTGCCAGCAGCTTCCTAATGAACACTGAAGCTTTCTTT. Amino acid sequence: CASSFLMNTEAFF.

This clone was seen only once. V is TRBV7-2 and J is TRBJ1-1; weak D call: TRBD1 (5 bases). Germline loops: CDR1 SGHTA, CDR2 FQGNSA. Trimming removed 0 bases at V and 0 bases at J, with 8 bases between. This CDR3 comprises 15 residues. CDR3 sequence: CASSLASRVNTEAFF. The CDR3 DNA sequence: TGTGCCAGCAGCTTAGCGAGCAGGGTGAACACTGAAGCTTTCTTT.

This chain connects TRBV4-1 to TRBJ2-2; 11 bases are shared with TRBD1. This CDR3 has 18 amino acids. Losses at the gene ends were 2 bases for V and 5 bases for J; bases not matched to a gene: 10. Germline V gene data show CDR1 as MGHRA and CDR2 as YSYEKL. The CDR3 loop reads CASSQTGQGEIRTGELFF. The CDR3 region has the DNA TGCGCCAGCAGCCAAACGGGACAGGGGGAAATAAGAACCGGGGAGCTGTTTTTT.

V usage is TRBV27 and J usage is TRBJ1-5; no reliable D call. Deletions cut 3 bases from V and 4 bases from J, with 4 bases between. Germline V CDR1 and CDR2: MNHEY, SMNVEV (reference sequence). The CDR3 loop spans 12 amino acids. The CDR3 spells CASSFRNQPQHF. Here the CDR3 DNA reads TGTGCCAGCAGTTTCAGGAATCAGCCCCAGCATTTT.

The chain recombines TRBV18 with TRBJ1-6; the match to TRBD1 covers 7 bases. V shed 6 bases, J shed 10 bases, and the junction held 9 bases outside the gene matches. The germline V gene has CDR1 KGHSH and CDR2 LQKENI. The CDR3 has 14 residues. The CDR3 sequence is CASSPRQGESPLHF. The DNA for the CDR3 is TGTGCCAGCTCGCCCAGACAGGGCGAATCACCCCTCCACTTT.

The V call is TRBV9, the J call TRBJ1-3; 7 bases match TRBD1. Trimming removed 5 bases from V and 0 bases from J; junction bases left unmatched: 5. This CDR3 contains 15 residues. Germline values: CDR1 SGDLS, CDR2 YYNGEE. As DNA, the CDR3 is TGTGCCAGCAGTACCTGGGACAGCTCTGGAAACACCATATATTTT. It is translated as CASSTWDSSGNTIYF.

The J gene is TRBJ2-5, the V gene TRBV5-4, with TRBD2 matching over 8 bases. The germline gives CDR1 SGHNT, CDR2 YYREEE (reference sequence). The CDR3 covers 14 residues. V lost 4 bases, J lost 5 bases, and 7 bases stayed unmatched. The CDR3 coding sequence is TGTGCCAGCAGCAGACGGGGGGGCGGTGAGACCCAGTACTTC. It codes for CASSRRGGGETQYF.

The chain links TRBV11-1 to TRBJ1-1; D uncertain. Germline values: CDR1 SGHAT, CDR2 FQDESV (reference sequence). CDR3 length equals 15 residues. V was clipped by 6 bases and J by 3 bases, with 17 bases between them. The CDR3: CASSLTSGGHTEAFF. The CDR3 DNA reads as TGTGCCAGCAGTCTCACCAGCGGAGGACACACTGAAGCTTTCTTT.

This clone was detected once. The V and J genes are TRBV5-6 and TRBJ1-1; D not resolved. Germline V gene data show CDR1 as SGHDT and CDR2 as YYEEEE. The ends were cut back, 4 bases at V and 4 bases at J, with 11 bases in the middle. The CDR3 spans 13 residues. Written as DNA, the CDR3 is TGTGCCAGCAGCCGGGGTTTTCCCACTGAAGCTTTCTTT. It is translated as CASSRGFPTEAFF. Supplemented by reference TRBV5-6 and TRBJ1-1, the full variable domain reads DAGVTQSPTHLIKTRGQQVTLRCSPKSGHDTVSWYQQALGQGPQFIFQYYEEEERQRGNFPDRFSGHQFPNYSSELNVNALLLGDSALYLCASSRGFPTEAFFGQGTRLTVV.

J is TRBJ2-5 and V is TRBV7-2, with D perhaps matching TRBD2 (6 bases). The length of the CDR3 is 16 residues. V shed 1 base and J shed 2 bases, with 14 bases lying between them. Looked up from germline, CDR1 is SGHTA and CDR2 is FQGNSA. The CDR3 DNA is TGTGCCAGCAGCTTAGGTCTTCGGGGGTTACAAGAGACCCAGTACTTC. Residues: CASSLGLRGLQETQYF.

The sample holds one count of this clone. The J gene is TRBJ2-1, the V gene TRBV7-9; 9 nucleotides align to TRBD2. The ends lost 2 bases at V and 6 bases at J; junction bases unmatched: 5. Germline V lookup: CDR1 SEHNR, CDR2 FQNEAQ (reference sequence). The CDR3 totals 15 residues. CDR3 nucleotide sequence: TGTGCCAGCAGCTTAAGCCGAGCGGGGGGCAATGAGCAGTTCTTC. Amino acid sequence: CASSLSRAGGNEQFF.